The 21 T cell receptor beta chains in this list originate from one sample, sequenced in a study of T cell responses to AZD1222 COVID-19 vaccine. Libraries were prepared by immunoSEQ multiplex PCR; TCRdb keeps only in-frame clonotypes and omits some of them. The sample records approximately 140,000 clones, roughly 88% being singletons. The sample consisted of peripheral blood, taken 28 days after the second AZD1222 dose. These receptors were collected from an adult who received the AZD1222 COVID-19 vaccine.

This chain links TRBV14 with TRBJ2-2; D is unresolved. Per germline, CDR1 SGHDN and CDR2 FVKESK. The length of the CDR3 is 13 residues. Trimming cost V 1 base and J 2 bases, with 2 bases left between them. In DNA, the CDR3 is TGTGCCAGCAGCCAAGGAAACACCGGGGAGCTGTTTTTT. It yields the protein CASSQGNTGELFF. Filled out from reference TRBV14 and TRBJ2-2, the complete variable domain reads EAGVTQFPSHSVIEKGQTVTLRCDPISGHDNLYWYRRVMGKEIKFLLHFVKESKQDESGMPNNRFLAERTGGTYSTLKVQPAELEDSGVYFCASSQGNTGELFFGEGSRLTVL.

The chain combines TRBV7-2 with TRBJ1-2, with TRBD1 identical over 7 bases. Germline V gives CDR1 SGHTA, CDR2 FQGNSA. With V trimmed by 8 bases and J by 4 bases, 13 bases remained unmatched. CDR3 length: 15 residues. Here the CDR3 reads CASQGGREKGYGYTF. The CDR3 nucleotides are TGTGCCAGCCAAGGGGGCAGGGAGAAGGGCTATGGCTACACCTTC. Full variable domain (rest looked up from reference TRBV7-2 and TRBJ1-2): GAGVSQSPSNKVTEKGKDVELRCDPISGHTALYWYRQSLGQGLEFLIYFQGNSAPDKSGLPSDRFSAERTGGSVSTLTIQRTQQEDSAVYLCASQGGREKGYGYTFGSGTRLTVV.

The V call is TRBV7-8, the J call TRBJ1-1; 11 nucleotides align to TRBD1. Trimming cost V 5 bases and J 1 base; bases outside gene matches: 6. Looked up from germline, CDR1 is SGHVS and CDR2 is FQNEAQ. The CDR3 covers 16 residues. Here the CDR3 DNA reads TGTGCCAGCAGCCGGACAGGGGGCGCGGGGAACACTGAAGCTTTCTTT. Its translation is CASSRTGGAGNTEAFF.

In its sample, this clone was seen once. The J gene is TRBJ2-1, the V gene TRBV10-3; D ambiguous. Germline CDR1 is ENHRY and CDR2 is SYGVKD. This CDR3 is 13 amino acids long. V lost 3 bases to trimming and J lost 7 bases, with 10 bases between them. CDR3 region: CAISESVGNEQFF. For the CDR3, the DNA is TGTGCCATCAGTGAATCAGTCGGAAATGAGCAGTTCTTC.

The V gene is TRBV23-1, the J gene TRBJ2-7; 7 bases are shared with TRBD1. TRBV23-1 is an ORF, with its function uncertain. With 6 bases clipped from V and 6 bases from J, the junction kept 17 bases outside the gene matches. This CDR3 region has 16 residues. Here the CDR3 reads CASSPSGQPQAVEQYF. The CDR3 DNA reads TGCGCCAGCAGCCCTTCGGGACAGCCCCAGGCGGTCGAGCAGTACTTC.

This chain uses TRBV7-9 with TRBJ2-2; 10 nucleotides match TRBD2. V shed 4 bases, J shed 4 bases, and the junction held 9 bases outside the gene matches. Germline V lookup: CDR1 SEHNR, CDR2 FQNEAQ (reference sequence). This CDR3 region has 17 residues. The CDR3 DNA reads TGTGCCAGCAGCTCCGCCGTAGCGGGAGGTGGCACCGGGGAGCTGTTTTTT. Translated: CASSSAVAGGGTGELFF. Looking up the rest from reference TRBV7-9 and TRBJ2-2 gives the full variable domain: DTGVSQNPRHKITKRGQNVTFRCDPISEHNRLYWYRQTLGQGPEFLTYFQNEAQLEKSRLLSDRFSAERPKGSFSTLEIQRTEQGDSAMYLCASSSAVAGGGTGELFFGEGSRLTVL.

The sample holds one count of this clone. V usage is TRBV19 and J usage is TRBJ2-7, with TRBD1 matching over 9 bases. Germline V gives CDR1 LNHDA, CDR2 SQIVND (reference sequence). Losses at the gene ends were 6 bases for V and 3 bases for J; bases not matched to a gene: 6. The CDR3 contains 14 residues. The CDR3 is CASSPTGGFYEQYV. In nucleotides, the CDR3 is TGTGCCAGTAGCCCGACAGGGGGATTCTACGAGCAGTACGTC.

The chain is built from TRBV30 and TRBJ1-4; 7 bases map to TRBD1. Germline CDR1 GTSNPN, CDR2 SVGIG (reference sequence). The CDR3 totals 15 residues. Trimming took 1 base from V and 7 from J; bases not matched to a gene: 9. The CDR3 reads CAWSADRAGGEKLFF. Here the CDR3 DNA reads TGTGCCTGGAGTGCCGACAGGGCCGGGGGTGAAAAACTGTTTTTT.

The chain recombines TRBV11-1 with TRBJ1-2; no reliable D call. V was cut by 5 bases and J by 8 bases, with 21 bases left in between. The CDR3 is made up of 15 amino acids. CDR1 and CDR2 (germline): SGHAT, FQDESV (reference sequence). The CDR3 nucleotides read TGTGCCAGCAGCCCCCTGGATAAATCCCCCTGGGGCTACACCTTC. Translating gives CASSPLDKSPWGYTF.

The V and J genes are TRBV5-6 and TRBJ2-1; perhaps D is TRBD1 or TRBD2 (6 bases each). The CDR3 has 13 residues. Trimming cost V 6 bases and J 10 bases, with 17 bases left between them. Germline-derived CDR1 and CDR2 are SGHDT and YYEEEE. This CDR3 reads CASIRWGAGEQFF. CDR3 nucleotides: TGTGCCAGCATCCGCTGGGGGGCTGGGGAGCAGTTCTTC.

This chain uses TRBV7-9 with TRBJ1-1; D call uncertain. The CDR3 loop spans 14 amino acids. Germline V gives CDR1 SEHNR, CDR2 FQNEAQ (reference sequence). The V end lost 0 bases, the J end lost 0 bases, and 5 bases lay between the germline ends. The CDR3, as DNA: TGTGCCAGCAGCTTAGCAACGGTGAACACTGAAGCTTTCTTT. Translation gives CASSLATVNTEAFF.

The V and J genes are TRBV5-5 and TRBJ1-1; D is unclear. The germline gives CDR1 SGHKS, CDR2 YYEKEE (reference sequence). Trimming cost V 4 bases and J 1 base, with 8 bases left between them. The CDR3 covers 13 residues. The CDR3 region is CASSRGENTEAFF. CDR3 coding DNA: TGTGCCAGCAGCCGCGGGGAGAACACTGAAGCTTTCTTT.

This clone occurred once. The V and J genes are TRBV5-6 and TRBJ1-2; 12 nucleotides agree with TRBD1. After removal of 1 base from V and 5 bases from J, the junction contained 6 bases not matched to a gene. From germline, CDR1 is SGHDT and CDR2 YYEEEE. The CDR3 contains 16 residues. CDR3 sequence: CASSLTGQGAKYGYTF. In nucleotides, the CDR3 is TGTGCCAGCAGCTTGACGGGACAGGGGGCAAAGTATGGCTACACCTTC.

V usage is TRBV9 and J usage is TRBJ1-6; D gene unclear. The CDR3 length is 13 residues. CDR1 is SGDLS and CDR2 is YYNGEE in the germline V gene. V was cut by 0 bases and J by 10 bases, with 8 bases left in between. In nucleotides, the CDR3 is TGTGCCAGCAGCGTAGAAGCGGGCTCACCCCTCCACTTT. It is translated as CASSVEAGSPLHF.

The genes are TRBV4-1 and TRBJ2-7; D ambiguous. This CDR3 contains 14 residues. Germline lookup yields CDR1 MGHRA and CDR2 YSYEKL. Trimming took off 3 bases at V and 2 bases at J, with 11 bases between the two ends. The DNA for the CDR3 is TGCGCCAGCAGCCATACTCAAAGCACCTACGAGCAGTACTTC. Amino acid sequence: CASSHTQSTYEQYF.

The chain joins TRBV7-9 to TRBJ2-2; the D call may be TRBD1 or TRBD2 (6 bases each). The germline CDR1 and CDR2 sequences are SEHNR and FQNEAQ (reference sequence). The CDR3 totals 18 residues. V lost 4 bases and J 4 bases, leaving 22 bases between the germline ends. The CDR3 loop reads CASSSLGQGLGSTGELFF. The DNA for the CDR3 is TGTGCCAGCAGCTCACTGGGACAAGGCCTCGGGAGCACCGGGGAGCTGTTTTTT.

This chain connects TRBV7-6 to TRBJ2-3; 9 bases are shared with TRBD1. The CDR3 is 15 amino acids. Per germline, CDR1 SGHVS and CDR2 FNYEAQ. V shed 5 bases and J 1 base; nucleotides not matched to a gene: 4. The CDR3 DNA reads TGTGCCAGCAGCCCAAGGACAGGGGGCACAGATACGCAGTATTTT. Amino acid sequence: CASSPRTGGTDTQYF.

The V and J genes are TRBV5-6 and TRBJ1-2; D not certain. Germline CDR1 and CDR2: SGHDT and YYEEEE. V was cut by 2 bases and J by 8 bases, with 10 bases left in between. CDR3 length: 12 residues. The DNA for the CDR3 is TGTGCCAGCAGCTTCGGATTCGGGGGCTACACCTTC. This sequence encodes CASSFGFGGYTF.

This clone appeared a few times. J is TRBJ2-7 and V is TRBV7-9, with D possibly matching TRBD2 (5 bases). The CDR3 is made up of 15 amino acids. The V gene's germline CDR1 is SEHNR and CDR2 FQNEAQ (reference sequence). The V end was cut by 5 bases, the J end by 0 bases, with 14 bases between. DNA for the CDR3: TGTGCCAGCAGCCCTTACGTGGGAGTCTCCTACGAGCAGTACTTC. Its protein is CASSPYVGVSYEQYF.

This chain joins TRBV28 and TRBJ1-1, with TRBD1 matching 7 bases. The trim removed 7 bases at V and 2 bases at J, leaving 22 bases unmatched. The CDR3 is 19 amino acids. Germline V CDR1 and CDR2: MDHEN, SYDVKM. The CDR3 DNA reads as TGTGCCAGCACCGAACGACCTAAGACAGGGTGGGTGCGTAACACTGAAGCTTTCTTT. This translates into CASTERPKTGWVRNTEAFF.

The chain employs TRBV5-4 and TRBJ2-2; TRBD1 agrees at 10 bases. The CDR3 loop spans 16 amino acids. The ends lost 3 bases at V and 6 bases at J; junction bases unmatched: 8. CDR1 and CDR2 from the germline V gene are SGHNT and YYREEE (reference sequence). The CDR3 is CASSSGTGAGSGELFF. Here the CDR3 DNA reads TGTGCCAGCAGCTCCGGGACAGGGGCGGGTTCCGGGGAGCTGTTTTTT.